The entry below describes one T cell receptor (beta chain). Its antigen is as yet unknown. The sample is drawn from a study of cytomegalovirus exposure and HLA in healthy donors. Study-level findings and limits: Researchers reported in a later analysis that common viral pathogens appeared linked to several top clusters.

Germline V CDR1 and CDR2: SGHRS, YFSETQ. V lost 3 bases and J lost 6; bases outside the gene matches: 8. The CDR3 totals 14 residues. Amplification used 60 Vbeta primers and 13 Jbeta primers. The table came from immunoSEQ multiplex PCR; TCRdb's copy has only in-frame clones and leaves some out. The repertoire holds around 130,000 clones, with approximately 82% as singletons. Material for sequencing was PBMCs. The chain links TRBV5-1 to TRBJ1-2, with 7 bases matching TRBD1. The sequence was collected from a man aged 50 to 60 in good health and CMV-seronegative. CDR3 DNA sequence: TGCGCCAGCAGCTCGGCGGGCAGGGGGGATGGCTACACCTTC. Translating it yields CASSSAGRGDGYTF.